This T cell receptor (beta chain) was retrieved from a study of control samples from healthy donors and cancer patients. V lost 0 bases to trimming and J lost 9 bases, with 13 bases between them. CDR3 length: 13 residues. In germline, CDR1 is SGHRS, CDR2 YFSETQ. Some clones are missing from TCRdb's copy, which holds only in-frame ones; the method was immunoSEQ multiplex PCR. The sample lists tens of thousands of clones; roughly 94% were seen once. The chain recombines TRBV5-1 with TRBJ2-7; the D gene is possibly TRBD2 (5 bases). This clonotype originated in a man younger than 40 in good health. Specimen: blood. This chain's CDR3 is CASSLDYSRGQYF. CDR3 in DNA: TGCGCCAGCAGCTTGGACTATTCACGGGGGCAGTACTTC.